This passage covers 13 T cell receptor beta chains from one sample sequenced in a study of shared clonotypes between healthy human individuals. Sequenced by immunoSEQ multiplex PCR; TCRdb stores in-frame clones only, minus some. The repertoire holds about 700,000 clones, under 80% seen once, with under 2% in the top ten. Sequenced sample: memory CD4+ T cells sorted from blood. Subset denoted: CD45RA-negative fraction. All receptors come from a woman aged 25 to 45 in good health.

The genes are TRBV9 and TRBJ1-1; D gene ambiguous. Trimming took off 1 base at V and 4 bases at J, with 8 bases between the two ends. The germline V gene encodes CDR1 SGDLS and CDR2 YYNGEE. The CDR3 extends over 13 amino acids. The DNA for the CDR3 is TGTGCCAGCAGCGTAAGGTCCTCCACTGAAGCTTTCTTT. This sequence encodes CASSVRSSTEAFF. Using reference TRBV9 and TRBJ1-1 for the parts outside the CDR3, the full variable domain is DSGVTQTPKHLITATGQRVTLRCSPRSGDLSVYWYQQSLDQGLQFLIQYYNGEERAKGNILERFSAQQFPDLHSELNLSSLELGDSALYFCASSVRSSTEAFFGQGTRLTVV.

The gene calls are TRBV5-1 and TRBJ2-3; 11 positions match TRBD2. From germline, CDR1 is SGHRS and CDR2 YFSETQ. V gave up 0 bases and J gave up 2 bases; unmatched junction bases: 2. The CDR3 loop spans 16 amino acids. This CDR3 reads CASSLGTSGHTDTQYF. CDR3 in DNA: TGCGCCAGCAGCTTGGGGACTAGCGGGCACACAGATACGCAGTATTTT.

This chain uses TRBV29-1 with TRBJ1-2, with a possible D match to TRBD1 (5 bases). Germline values: CDR1 SQVTM, CDR2 ANQGSEA. The V end was cut by 7 bases, the J end by 4 bases, with 16 bases between. The CDR3 sequence is 13 residues long. CDR3 residues: CSAGERGAYGYTF. DNA of the CDR3: TGCAGCGCGGGGGAGCGGGGAGCCTATGGCTACACCTTC.

This clone appeared a single time. The chain carries TRBV5-1 and TRBJ1-3; no clear D gene. The V end lost 0 bases, the J end lost 0 bases, and 10 bases lay between the germline ends. The CDR3 runs to 16 residues. Germline CDR1 reads SGHRS; CDR2 reads YFSETQ. CDR3: CASSLEPGGSGNTIYF. The DNA of the CDR3 is TGCGCCAGCAGCTTGGAACCGGGAGGCTCTGGAAACACCATATATTTT.

The rearrangement joins TRBV5-7 to TRBJ2-1; TRBD1 aligns across 7 bases. TRBV5-7 is placed among ORFs of uncertain function. Losses at the gene ends were 4 bases for V and 6 bases for J; bases not matched to a gene: 4. CDR3 size: 13 residues. The CDR3 DNA reads as TGTGCCAGCAGCGGGGACAGCTTCAATGAGCAGTTCTTC. Translating gives CASSGDSFNEQFF.

V is TRBV5-1 and J is TRBJ2-7; no definite D call. Trimming left V 0 bases short and J 4 bases short, with 11 bases between. Germline loops: CDR1 SGHRS, CDR2 YFSETQ. CDR3 length equals 14 residues. In nucleotides, the CDR3 is TGCGCCAGCAGCTTGGGTGTGGGGTTATACGAGCAGTACTTC. Its protein is CASSLGVGLYEQYF.

This clone has a single count. This chain joins TRBV18 and TRBJ1-2; a weak D match, TRBD1 (6 bases). Trimming shortened V by 2 bases and J by 4 bases, and 14 bases separated the two germline ends. CDR1 is KGHSH and CDR2 is LQKENI in the germline V gene. This CDR3 is built from 15 residues. The CDR3 nucleotides read TGTGCCAGCTCACCAAGGCAGGGGCTCCCCTATGGCTACACCTTC. It encodes CASSPRQGLPYGYTF. Together with reference TRBV18 and TRBJ1-2, the CDR3 gives the full variable domain: NAGVMQNPRHLVRRRGQEARLRCSPMKGHSHVYWYRQLPEEGLKFMVYLQKENIIDESGMPKERFSAEFPKEGPSILRIQQVVRGDSAAYFCASSPRQGLPYGYTFGSGTRLTVV.

The rearrangement uses TRBV23-1 and TRBJ1-1, with TRBD1 identical over 8 bases. TRBV23-1 is an ORF for which the function is uncertain. This CDR3 has 15 amino acids. Germline trimming cut 4 bases from V and 5 bases from J; bases unmatched to any gene: 9. The CDR3 DNA follows: TGCGCCAGCAGTCCCCCGACAGGGGAAGAGACTGAAGCTTTCTTT. This encodes CASSPPTGEETEAFF.

The gene calls are TRBV7-9 and TRBJ1-5; unclear D gene. Trimming pared 0 bases from V and 3 bases from J, leaving 6 bases between. The germline V gene encodes CDR1 SEHNR and CDR2 FQNEAQ (reference sequence). The CDR3 loop spans 14 amino acids. The CDR3 is CASSLASDNQPQHF. DNA of the CDR3: TGTGCCAGCAGCTTAGCCTCGGACAATCAGCCCCAGCATTTT.

The chain has TRBV5-8 and TRBJ1-5; D ambiguous. The CDR3 covers 15 residues. CDR1 is SGHTS and CDR2 is YDEGEE in the germline V gene. Between the trimmed V and J ends, which lost 1 base and 3 bases, there was a span of 11 bases. The CDR3 bases are TGTGCCAGCAGCTTGAATATGGGAATCAATCAGCCCCAGCATTTT. Its translation: CASSLNMGINQPQHF.

The rearrangement joins TRBV27 to TRBJ2-4; D not certain. The germline CDR1 and CDR2 sequences are MNHEY and SMNVEV (reference sequence). Trimming left V 3 bases short and J 0 bases short, with 18 bases between. This CDR3 comprises 18 residues. Here the CDR3 DNA reads TGTGCCAGCAGTTTGGGGAACCAAGAGGACGTAGCCAAAAACATTCAGTACTTC. As protein: CASSLGNQEDVAKNIQYF.

The chain is built from TRBV5-1 and TRBJ2-2; the match to TRBD2 covers 7 bases. Germline V gives CDR1 SGHRS, CDR2 YFSETQ. Trimming at V came to 4 bases and at J to 5 bases, leaving 5 bases not matched to a gene. This CDR3 spans 14 amino acids. The DNA for the CDR3 is TGCGCCAGCAGCGGCGGGAGACAGACCGGGGAGCTGTTTTTT. Residues: CASSGGRQTGELFF.

The rearrangement uses TRBV2 and TRBJ1-2; D uncertain. With 8 bases removed from V and 5 bases from J, the gap between germline ends came to 15 bases. This CDR3 has 13 amino acids. Germline CDR1 SNHLY, CDR2 FYNNEI. CDR3 region: CASQRMGNYGYTF. The CDR3 bases are TGTGCCAGCCAGCGGATGGGTAATTATGGCTACACCTTC.